A single sample is the source of the 26 T cell receptor beta chains below, sequenced in a study of cytomegalovirus exposure and HLA in healthy donors. With 60 Vbeta and 13 Jbeta primers, the PCR was carried out. Clones were sequenced by immunoSEQ multiplex PCR, and TCRdb holds only the in-frame ones, with some missing. This sample's clone table lists 87,000 or so clones. Sequencing was done on a sample of PBMCs. The receptor source for this set is a man aged 50 to 59 in good health and CMV-seropositive.

V gene TRBV29-1 combines with J gene TRBJ2-7; D may be TRBD1 (5 bases). CDR1 is SQVTM and CDR2 is ANQGSEA in the germline V gene. V was shortened by 6 bases and J by 3 bases, with 18 bases between the two germline ends. The CDR3 extends over 14 amino acids. The CDR3 sequence is CSVYLTVNYYEQYF. The DNA of the CDR3 is TGCAGCGTCTACCTGACAGTAAATTACTACGAGCAGTACTTC.

This chain links TRBV6-5 with TRBJ1-1; the D gene is possibly TRBD1 (5 bases). The CDR3 has 14 amino acids. V was trimmed by 6 bases and J by 3 bases, leaving 14 bases between them. Germline values: CDR1 MNHEY, CDR2 SVGAGI. The CDR3 spells CASSLTLRDTEAFF. The CDR3 nucleotides are TGTGCCAGCAGCCTAACCCTCAGGGACACTGAAGCTTTCTTT.

The chain is built from TRBV7-2 and TRBJ2-3; 9 bases are a match to TRBD2. The CDR3 has 15 amino acids. Trimming removed 8 bases from V and 0 bases from J; junction bases left unmatched: 6. Germline-derived CDR1 and CDR2 are SGHTA and FQGNSA. The CDR3 loop reads CASFLAGFSTDTQYF. The CDR3 nucleotides read TGTGCCAGCTTCCTAGCGGGATTTAGCACAGATACGCAGTATTTT.

The CDR3 region is CASSLTGASNYGYTF. CDR3 sequence (DNA): TGTGCCAGCAGTCTAACAGGGGCTTCTAACTATGGCTACACCTTC. The chain links TRBV6-5 to TRBJ1-2; the match to TRBD1 covers 7 bases. V was pared by 5 bases and J by 0 bases, with 6 bases of the junction left unmatched. The germline V gene has CDR1 MNHEY and CDR2 SVGAGI. CDR3 size: 15 residues.

This chain connects TRBV7-8 to TRBJ2-7; D may be TRBD2 (6 bases). CDR3 length: 15 amino acids. Germline loops: CDR1 SGHVS, CDR2 FQNEAQ. Trimming took off 5 bases at V and 1 base at J, with 15 bases between the two ends. The CDR3 DNA follows: TGTGCCAGCAGCGGGGGACTTCTCTCGTCCTACGAGCAGTACTTC. Translating it yields CASSGGLLSSYEQYF.

The chain carries TRBV19 and TRBJ1-2; 9 bases fit TRBD1. The CDR3 totals 20 residues. After removal of 3 bases from V and 2 bases from J, the junction contained 19 bases not matched to a gene. Looked up from germline, CDR1 is LNHDA and CDR2 is SQIVND (reference sequence). This CDR3 is CASSIFFSLDRGWKNYGYTF. Written as DNA, the CDR3 is TGTGCCAGTAGTATTTTCTTCTCCCTGGACAGGGGTTGGAAGAACTATGGCTACACCTTC.

CDR3 sequence reads: CASSQDYGRAQDNEQFF. The CDR3 DNA reads as TGCGCCAGCAGCCAAGATTACGGGAGGGCGCAGGACAATGAGCAGTTCTTC. The J gene is TRBJ2-1, the V gene TRBV4-3, with TRBD2 matching 8 bases. V lost 0 bases and J lost 5; bases outside the gene matches: 9. Germline lookup yields CDR1 LGHNA and CDR2 YSLEER. The CDR3 has 17 residues.

This chain links TRBV9 with TRBJ1-3; 7 nucleotides line up with TRBD1. Germline assignment: CDR1 SGDLS and CDR2 YYNGEE. CDR3 length: 15 amino acids. V shed 3 bases, J shed 3 bases, and the junction held 6 bases outside the gene matches. The CDR3 loop is CASSGGQAIGNTIYF. CDR3 nucleotides: TGTGCCAGCAGCGGTGGACAGGCGATTGGAAACACCATATATTTT.

The chain couples TRBV7-3 to TRBJ2-7; TRBD1 might be the D (6 bases). CDR1 and CDR2 from the germline V gene are SGHTA and FQGTGA. The CDR3 has 14 residues. V was pared by 4 bases and J by 6 bases, with 16 bases between. CDR3 coding DNA: TGTGCCAGCAGCTCACCGGGACACCTAGGCGAGCAGTACTTC. The encoded protein is CASSSPGHLGEQYF. The full variable domain, its missing parts supplied by reference TRBV7-3 and TRBJ2-7, is GAGVSQTPSNKVTEKGKYVELRCDPISGHTALYWYRQSLGQGPEFLIYFQGTGAADDSGLPNDRFFAVRPEGSVSTLKIQRTERGDSAVYLCASSSPGHLGEQYFGPGTRLTVT.

V is TRBV18 and J is TRBJ2-5, with TRBD2 matching over 7 bases. The germline gives CDR1 KGHSH, CDR2 LQKENI. The CDR3 has 14 amino acids. V lost 0 bases and J lost 5; bases outside the gene matches: 3. The chain's CDR3 is CASSPPGGLETQYF. CDR3 coding DNA: TGTGCCAGCTCACCACCGGGGGGGTTGGAGACCCAGTACTTC.

The chain's CDR3 is CASSRPSGFGYTF. The CDR3 nucleotides are TGTGCCAGCTCACGACCCTCCGGGTTTGGCTACACCTTC. This chain uses TRBV18 with TRBJ1-2; no definite D call. Germline loops: CDR1 KGHSH, CDR2 LQKENI. There are 13 residues in the CDR3. Trimming left V 4 bases short and J 7 bases short, with 13 bases between.

The chain couples TRBV27 to TRBJ1-1, with 7 bases lining up with TRBD1. This CDR3 spans 14 amino acids. With V trimmed by 6 bases and J by 0 bases, 4 bases remained unmatched. Looked up from germline, CDR1 is MNHEY and CDR2 is SMNVEV (reference sequence). CDR3 sequence reads: CASSLTGLNTEAFF. CDR3 DNA: TGTGCCAGCAGCTTGACAGGGCTGAACACTGAAGCTTTCTTT.

The chain links TRBV4-2 to TRBJ2-7; possibly TRBD1 for D (5 bases). Germline assignment: CDR1 LGHNA and CDR2 YNFKEQ. Trimming took off 1 base at V and 2 bases at J, with 12 bases between the two ends. The CDR3 runs 15 residues. DNA for the CDR3: TGTGCCAGCAGCCAAGCCCATCAAGGGGCCTACGAGCAGTACTTC. This encodes CASSQAHQGAYEQYF.

V gene TRBV7-9 combines with J gene TRBJ2-2, with 7 bases matching TRBD1. Germline trimming cut 0 bases from V and 4 bases from J; bases unmatched to any gene: 8. This CDR3 spans 17 amino acids. Per the germline V gene, CDR1 is SEHNR and CDR2 is FQNEAQ (reference sequence). The CDR3 protein is CASSLALQGVSTGELFF. CDR3 DNA sequence: TGTGCCAGCAGCTTAGCTCTGCAGGGGGTGAGCACCGGGGAGCTGTTTTTT.

The genes are TRBV11-2 and TRBJ2-5, with 12 bases that match TRBD2. Germline lookup yields CDR1 SGHAT and CDR2 FQNNGV. J gave up 7 bases and V 5 bases, and 5 bases lay outside the gene matches. CDR3 length: 14 residues. CDR3 DNA sequence: TGTGCCAGCAGCGCTCTAGCGGGAGGGGGGACCCAGTACTTC. Residues: CASSALAGGGTQYF.

V is TRBV5-1 and J is TRBJ1-1; D is perhaps TRBD1 (6 bases). Germline V gene lookup returns CDR1 SGHRS and CDR2 YFSETQ. There are 16 residues in the CDR3. V lost 0 bases to trimming and J lost 4 bases, with 16 bases between them. CDR3 DNA: TGCGCCAGCAGCTTGGTTCAGGGGCAGTTAAGCACTGAAGCTTTCTTT. Translation gives CASSLVQGQLSTEAFF.

The chain joins TRBV2 to TRBJ1-3, with TRBD1 identical over 9 bases. V gave up 5 bases and J gave up 4 bases; unmatched junction bases: 6. In germline, CDR1 is SNHLY, CDR2 FYNNEI. This CDR3 region has 15 residues. Here the CDR3 DNA reads TGTGCCAGCAGTTGGGACAGGGCGCAAGGAAACACCATATATTTT. Translation: CASSWDRAQGNTIYF.

As DNA, the CDR3 is TGTGCCAGCAGCTTGAAAGACAGGGGGACTAACACTGAAGCTTTCTTT. The encoded protein is CASSLKDRGTNTEAFF. V is TRBV5-5 and J is TRBJ1-1; TRBD1 agrees at 9 bases. Germline V gene data show CDR1 as SGHKS and CDR2 as YYEKEE (reference sequence). V lost 1 base to trimming and J lost 2 bases; unmatched junction nucleotides: 6. The CDR3 consists of 16 residues. The full variable domain, completed using reference TRBV5-5 and TRBJ1-1, is DAGVTQSPTHLIKTRGQQVTLRCSPISGHKSVSWYQQVLGQGPQFIFQYYEKEERGRGNFPDRFSARQFPNYSSELNVNALLLGDSALYLCASSLKDRGTNTEAFFGQGTRLTVV.

V is TRBV7-9 and J is TRBJ2-2, with D unclear. There are 12 residues in the CDR3. Trimming stripped 7 bases from V and 6 bases from J, with 9 bases between. CDR1 and CDR2 from the germline V gene are SEHNR and FQNEAQ (reference sequence). CDR3 protein: CASTAVSGELFF. CDR3 sequence (DNA): TGTGCCAGCACCGCGGTTTCCGGGGAGCTGTTTTTT.

CDR3 sequence: CASSPGQGRNGYTF. CDR3 sequence (DNA): TGTGCCAGCTCACCGGGACAGGGGAGAAATGGCTACACCTTC. The chain is built from TRBV18 and TRBJ1-2, with 10 bases identical to TRBD1. The V gene end was trimmed by 3 bases and the J gene end by 6 bases; junction bases not matched to a gene: 4. The CDR3 is 14 amino acids. Germline CDR1 reads KGHSH; CDR2 reads LQKENI.

The rearrangement uses TRBV9 and TRBJ1-2; the match to TRBD1 covers 8 bases. V shed 0 bases and J 8 bases; nucleotides not matched to a gene: 9. Looked up from germline, CDR1 is SGDLS and CDR2 is YYNGEE. CDR3 length: 15 residues. The CDR3 DNA reads TGTGCCAGCAGCGTAGGCGACACAGGGGGAAGGGGCTACACCTTC. It specifies CASSVGDTGGRGYTF.

The V call is TRBV5-1, the J call TRBJ2-1, with D tentatively TRBD1 (6 bases). Germline V CDR1 and CDR2: SGHRS, YFSETQ. CDR3 length: 13 amino acids. Between the trimmed V and J ends, which lost 5 bases and 10 bases, there was a span of 16 bases. The CDR3, as DNA: TGCGCCAGCAGGGTTGGGGAAACAGGGGAGCAGTTCTTC. Translated: CASRVGETGEQFF. The whole variable domain, remainder taken from reference TRBV5-1 and TRBJ2-1, is KAGVTQTPRYLIKTRGQQVTLSCSPISGHRSVSWYQQTPGQGLQFLFEYFSETQRNKGNFPGRFSGRQFSNSRSEMNVSTLELGDSALYLCASRVGETGEQFFGPGTRLTVL.

The CDR3 coding sequence is TGTGCCAGCAACTTGGGCCGATTGGGACAGGGTAACACCGGGGAGCTGTTTTTT. Its protein product is CASNLGRLGQGNTGELFF. This sequence joins TRBV7-9 and TRBJ2-2, with TRBD1 matching over 9 bases. This CDR3 comprises 18 residues. The trim removed 7 bases at V and 2 bases at J, leaving 14 bases unmatched. CDR1 is SEHNR, CDR2 FQNEAQ, per germline (reference sequence). Drawing the rest from reference TRBV7-9 and TRBJ2-2, the complete variable domain is DTGVSQNPRHKITKRGQNVTFRCDPISEHNRLYWYRQTLGQGPEFLTYFQNEAQLEKSRLLSDRFSAERPKGSFSTLEIQRTEQGDSAMYLCASNLGRLGQGNTGELFFGEGSRLTVL.

The chain couples TRBV19 to TRBJ2-6; 7 nucleotides match TRBD1. The J segment lost 0 bases and the V segment lost 10 bases, leaving 12 bases of the junction unmatched. The V gene's germline CDR1 is LNHDA and CDR2 SQIVND (reference sequence). The CDR3 sequence is 17 residues long. This CDR3 reads CATPRGQSSSGANVLTF. CDR3 bases: TGTGCCACCCCCCGGGGACAGTCCAGCTCTGGGGCCAACGTCCTGACTTTC.

This chain connects TRBV5-6 to TRBJ2-7; D is possibly TRBD1 (6 bases). This CDR3 spans 12 amino acids. The germline gives CDR1 SGHDT, CDR2 YYEEEE. Between the trimmed V and J ends, which lost 1 base and 7 bases, there was a span of 9 bases. The CDR3 loop is CASSLMGTEQYV. The CDR3 coding sequence is TGTGCCAGCAGCTTGATGGGGACAGAGCAGTACGTC.

The chain is built from TRBV25-1 and TRBJ2-5, with TRBD1 matching over 7 bases. The V gene end was trimmed by 1 base and the J gene end by 10 bases; junction bases not matched to a gene: 9. The CDR3 has 14 residues. The germline V gene encodes CDR1 MGHDK and CDR2 SYGVNS. CDR3 protein: CASSEFGPTGDQYF. CDR3 DNA: TGTGCCAGCAGTGAATTTGGTCCAACAGGGGACCAGTACTTC.